These T cell receptor beta chains were read from a single sample in a study of PD-L1 blockade in urothelial cancer. Sequencing was performed with immunoSEQ multiplex PCR; in TCRdb, only in-frame clones are kept and a portion is missing. The table shows roughly 40,000 clones, with roughly 90% occurring only once. Sequenced here: PBMCs, sampled around atezolizumab (anti-PD-L1) treatment. The receptors originated from a woman aged 55-75 years with urothelial cancer. Each CDR3 is given with its conserved first and last residue. The D gene is left open where the match is weak. Expanded clones are given a class, and other clones once, few, many or no size at all.

CDR3 protein: CASGRRNNQPQHF
CDR3 DNA: TGTGCCAGCGGCAGGAGGAACAATCAGCCCCAGCATTTT
D gene: NA
V gene: TRBV28
J gene: TRBJ1-5
clone size: NA

CDR3 protein: CAWRDPGRGLGTGELFF
CDR3 DNA: TGTGCCTGGCGTGATCCGGGCAGGGGTTTAGGAACCGGGGAGCTGTTTTTT
D gene: NA
V gene: TRBV30
J gene: TRBJ2-2
clone size: NA

CDR3 protein: CASSLGPGSEQFF
CDR3 DNA: TGTGCCAGCAGCTTGGGTCCGGGATCTGAGCAGTTCTTC
D gene: NA
V gene: TRBV7-9
J gene: TRBJ2-1
clone size: NA

CDR3 protein: CASGPPGRGTSTDTQYF
CDR3 DNA: TGCGCCAGCGGGCCCCCGGGGCGGGGCACCTCCACAGATACGCAGTATTTT
D gene: NA
V gene: TRBV5-1
J gene: TRBJ2-3
clone size: NA

CDR3 protein: CASSENSGDTQYF
CDR3 DNA: TGTGCCAGCAGCGAGAACAGCGGAGATACGCAGTATTTT
D gene: NA
V gene: TRBV9
J gene: TRBJ2-3
clone size: NA

CDR3 protein: CASSEAGLNEQFF
CDR3 DNA: TGTGCCAGCAGTGAAGCTGGGCTAAATGAGCAGTTCTTC
D gene: NA
V gene: TRBV2
J gene: TRBJ2-1
clone size: NA

CDR3 protein: CASSTPGLAGGISGANVLTF
CDR3 DNA: TGTGCCAGTAGTACGCCCGGACTAGCGGGAGGAATCTCTGGGGCCAACGTCCTGACTTTC
D gene: TRBD2
V gene: TRBV19
J gene: TRBJ2-6
clone size: NA

CDR3 protein: CASSPGTPGLGYTF
CDR3 DNA: TGTGCCAGCAGCCCAGGGACTCCAGGTTTAGGCTACACCTTC
D gene: NA
V gene: TRBV7-9
J gene: TRBJ1-2
clone size: once

CDR3 protein: CASSSPGQYEQYF
CDR3 DNA: TGTGCCAGCAGCTCCCCGGGACAGTACGAGCAGTACTTC
D gene: TRBD1
V gene: TRBV5-6
J gene: TRBJ2-7
clone size: NA

CDR3 protein: CASSFAQTHYSYNEQFF
CDR3 DNA: TGTGCCAGCAGCTTTGCGCAGACCCACTACTCCTACAATGAGCAGTTCTTC
D gene: NA
V gene: TRBV11-2
J gene: TRBJ2-1
clone size: NA

CDR3 protein: CASSKGSGQPQHF
CDR3 DNA: TGTGCCAGCAGTAAGGGGTCCGGTCAGCCCCAGCATTTT
D gene: NA
V gene: TRBV6-5
J gene: TRBJ1-5
clone size: NA

CDR3 protein: CASSRGLDTDTQYF
CDR3 DNA: TGTGCCAGTAGTAGAGGACTTGACACAGATACGCAGTATTTT
D gene: NA
V gene: TRBV19
J gene: TRBJ2-3
clone size: NA

CDR3 protein: CASSRSGSQETQYF
CDR3 DNA: TGCGCCAGCAGCCGTAGCGGGTCCCAAGAGACCCAGTACTTC
D gene: TRBD2
V gene: TRBV4-3
J gene: TRBJ2-5
clone size: NA

CDR3 protein: CASSLFGQLGYGYTF
CDR3 DNA: TGTGCCAGCAGTTTATTTGGACAGCTGGGCTATGGCTACACCTTC
D gene: NA
V gene: TRBV27
J gene: TRBJ1-2
clone size: NA

CDR3 protein: CASSSWGQNYGYTF
CDR3 DNA: TGTGCCAGTAGTAGTTGGGGACAGAACTATGGCTACACCTTC
D gene: TRBD1
V gene: TRBV19
J gene: TRBJ1-2
clone size: NA

CDR3 protein: CASSEYFGTESHYGYTF
CDR3 DNA: TGTGCCAGCAGCGAATATTTCGGGACAGAGTCCCATTATGGCTACACCTTC
D gene: TRBD1
V gene: TRBV9
J gene: TRBJ1-2
clone size: NA

CDR3 protein: CASSTGTSGSGGTQYF
CDR3 DNA: TGTGCCAGTAGTACGGGGACTAGCGGGAGTGGTGGTACGCAGTATTTT
D gene: TRBD2
V gene: TRBV19
J gene: TRBJ2-3
clone size: NA

CDR3 protein: CASSEANGGRANGELFF
CDR3 DNA: TGTGCCAGCAGTGAAGCGAACGGCGGGAGGGCCAACGGGGAGCTGTTTTTT
D gene: TRBD2
V gene: TRBV2
J gene: TRBJ2-2
clone size: NA

CDR3 protein: CASSPRLAGGNEQFF
CDR3 DNA: TGTGCCAGCAGCCCCCGTTTAGCGGGAGGCAATGAGCAGTTCTTC
D gene: TRBD2
V gene: TRBV7-8
J gene: TRBJ2-1
clone size: NA

CDR3 protein: CSASGGQGFFF
CDR3 DNA: TGCAGTGCCTCGGGGGGACAGGGGTTTTTCTTT
D gene: TRBD1
V gene: TRBV20-1
J gene: TRBJ1-1
clone size: NA

CDR3 protein: CASSPSQTQYF
CDR3 DNA: TGTGCCAGCAGCCCTTCCCAGACCCAGTACTTC
D gene: NA
V gene: TRBV7-2
J gene: TRBJ2-5
clone size: NA

CDR3 protein: CASSEQGGEQYF
CDR3 DNA: TGCGCCAGCAGTGAACAGGGGGGAGAGCAGTACTTC
D gene: TRBD1
V gene: TRBV10-1
J gene: TRBJ2-7
clone size: once

CDR3 protein: CASSIRGGERNEQFF
CDR3 DNA: TGTGCCAGTAGTATAAGGGGAGGGGAGAGGAATGAGCAGTTCTTC
D gene: TRBD2
V gene: TRBV19
J gene: TRBJ2-1
clone size: NA

CDR3 protein: CARYIPIERQVGGYTF
CDR3 DNA: TGTGCCAGGTATATACCCATCGAGAGACAGGTTGGTGGCTACACCTTC
D gene: NA
V gene: TRBV19
J gene: TRBJ1-2
clone size: NA

CDR3 protein: CASSSKIHEQFF
CDR3 DNA: TGTGCCAGCAGCTCAAAAATCCATGAGCAGTTCTTC
D gene: NA
V gene: TRBV7-2
J gene: TRBJ2-1
clone size: NA

CDR3 protein: CASSSGQGGGYTF
CDR3 DNA: TGTGCCAGCTCATCGGGACAGGGCGGGGGCTACACCTTC
D gene: TRBD1
V gene: TRBV18
J gene: TRBJ1-2
clone size: NA

CDR3 protein: CASSLKGTGRFSGYGYTF
CDR3 DNA: TGTGCCAGCAGTTTAAAGGGGACAGGGAGGTTTTCTGGCTATGGCTACACCTTC
D gene: TRBD1
V gene: TRBV27
J gene: TRBJ1-2
clone size: NA

CDR3 protein: CASSLTRTGGYDSEKLFF
CDR3 DNA: TGTGCCAGCAGCTTAACTCGGACAGGGGGTTATGATAGTGAAAAACTGTTTTTT
D gene: TRBD1
V gene: TRBV7-9
J gene: TRBJ1-4
clone size: NA

CDR3 protein: CASSLVAGGSGELFF
CDR3 DNA: TGCGCCAGCAGCTTGGTCGCAGGGGGCTCCGGGGAGCTGTTTTTT
D gene: TRBD1
V gene: TRBV5-1
J gene: TRBJ2-2
clone size: NA

CDR3 protein: CASSSGQSSGNTIYF
CDR3 DNA: TGTGCCAGCAGTTCCGGACAGAGCTCTGGAAACACCATATATTTT
D gene: NA
V gene: TRBV27
J gene: TRBJ1-3
clone size: few

CDR3 protein: CASSRGQGESRYNTGELFF
CDR3 DNA: TGCGCCAGCAGTCGAGGACAGGGGGAATCCCGATATAACACCGGGGAGCTGTTTTTT
D gene: TRBD1
V gene: TRBV23-1
J gene: TRBJ2-2
clone size: NA

CDR3 protein: CASGQFLAGGSYEQYF
CDR3 DNA: TGTGCCAGCGGCCAGTTCTTAGCGGGAGGGTCCTACGAGCAGTACTTC
D gene: TRBD2
V gene: TRBV7-9
J gene: TRBJ2-7
clone size: NA

CDR3 protein: CAISESPGGSGTEAFF
CDR3 DNA: TGTGCCATCAGTGAGTCCCCAGGGGGCTCGGGGACTGAAGCTTTCTTT
D gene: TRBD1
V gene: TRBV10-3
J gene: TRBJ1-1
clone size: NA

CDR3 protein: CASSRPGTGGSSGNTIYF
CDR3 DNA: TGCGCCAGCAGCCGCCCCGGGACAGGGGGGAGCTCTGGAAACACCATATATTTT
D gene: TRBD1
V gene: TRBV4-1
J gene: TRBJ1-3
clone size: few

CDR3 protein: CASSSGGRALETQYF
CDR3 DNA: TGTGCCAGCAGCTCCGGCGGGAGGGCCTTGGAGACCCAGTACTTC
D gene: TRBD2
V gene: TRBV7-9
J gene: TRBJ2-5
clone size: NA

CDR3 protein: CAISEFRYEQFF
CDR3 DNA: TGTGCCATCAGTGAGTTCCGGTATGAGCAGTTCTTC
D gene: NA
V gene: TRBV10-3
J gene: TRBJ2-1
clone size: NA

CDR3 protein: CASSLEGWVSGNTIYF
CDR3 DNA: TGTGCCAGCAGCTTAGAGGGCTGGGTCTCTGGAAACACCATATATTTT
D gene: NA
V gene: TRBV11-2
J gene: TRBJ1-3
clone size: once

CDR3 protein: CASSLEVDRNTGELFF
CDR3 DNA: TGCGCCAGCAGCTTGGAGGTGGACAGGAACACCGGGGAGCTGTTTTTT
D gene: NA
V gene: TRBV5-1
J gene: TRBJ2-2
clone size: NA

CDR3 protein: CASGGTSPDTQYF
CDR3 DNA: TGTGCCAGCGGGGGGACTAGCCCAGATACGCAGTATTTT
D gene: TRBD2
V gene: TRBV28
J gene: TRBJ2-3
clone size: once

CDR3 protein: CASSAPGQGYNEQFF
CDR3 DNA: TGTGCCAGCAGCGCCCCGGGACAGGGATACAATGAGCAGTTCTTC
D gene: TRBD1
V gene: TRBV27
J gene: TRBJ2-1
clone size: few

CDR3 protein: CASSSPRGATNEKLFF
CDR3 DNA: TGTGCCAGCAGTTCCCCCAGGGGTGCAACTAATGAAAAACTGTTTTTT
D gene: NA
V gene: TRBV28
J gene: TRBJ1-4
clone size: NA

CDR3 protein: CASSRSTGTGDTDTQYF
CDR3 DNA: TGTGCCAGCAGTCGATCGACAGGGACGGGTGACACAGATACGCAGTATTTT
D gene: TRBD1
V gene: TRBV28
J gene: TRBJ2-3
clone size: once

CDR3 protein: CASSRRDRGLVQYF
CDR3 DNA: TGTGCCAGCAGCCGCCGGGACAGGGGGTTGGTGCAGTACTTC
D gene: TRBD1
V gene: TRBV6-5
J gene: TRBJ2-7
clone size: NA

CDR3 protein: CSVEGQGNTEAFF
CDR3 DNA: TGCAGCGTTGAGGGACAGGGGAACACTGAAGCTTTCTTT
D gene: TRBD1
V gene: TRBV29-1
J gene: TRBJ1-1
clone size: few

CDR3 protein: CSVETASGLSEQFF
CDR3 DNA: TGCAGCGTTGAAACCGCTAGCGGCCTATCTGAGCAGTTCTTC
D gene: TRBD2
V gene: TRBV29-1
J gene: TRBJ2-1
clone size: once

CDR3 protein: CATTPRDRFRDTQYF
CDR3 DNA: TGTGCCACCACGCCCCGGGACAGGTTCCGAGATACGCAGTATTTT
D gene: TRBD1
V gene: TRBV15
J gene: TRBJ2-3
clone size: NA

CDR3 protein: CASSLATTGATYEQYF
CDR3 DNA: TGCGCCAGCAGCTTGGCCACGACAGGCGCTACCTACGAGCAGTACTTC
D gene: NA
V gene: TRBV5-1
J gene: TRBJ2-7
clone size: NA

CDR3 protein: CASRPQGLNTEAFF
CDR3 DNA: TGTGCCAGCAGGCCACAGGGATTAAACACTGAAGCTTTCTTT
D gene: NA
V gene: TRBV2
J gene: TRBJ1-1
clone size: NA

CDR3 protein: CASSVLGTAYNEQFF
CDR3 DNA: TGTGCCAGCAGCGTTCTAGGGACAGCCTACAATGAGCAGTTCTTC
D gene: TRBD1
V gene: TRBV7-8
J gene: TRBJ2-1
clone size: NA